This T cell receptor beta chain was documented in a study of T cells in Graves' hyperthyroidism and ophthalmopathy. Authors of the study amplified TCR beta CDR3 regions from RNA transcripts. In the first-round RT-PCR of the TCR CDR3, the HTBI primer set was used. In TCRdb, the multiplex PCR reads were re-called with MiXCR into one record per CDR3 protein. The table lists fewer than 750,000 distinct CDR3 sequences, around 15% of them singletons, with around 4.5% in the top ten. There are many counts of this clonotype. Active moderate-to-severe ophthalmopathy, Clinical Activity Score at least 3, NOSPECS at least 4, under 3 months' duration. Diagnoses used clinical symptoms, serum thyroxine and TRAb, thyroid ultrasound and orbital computed tomography. The CDR3 consists of 11 residues. CDR1 is SGHTA and CDR2 is FQGNSA in the germline V gene.

The chain has TRBV7-2 and TRBJ2-5, with 7 bases fitting TRBD2. Sequences were obtained from blood. The TCR sequence derives from a woman between 40 and 50 years old with Graves' ophthalmopathy. CDR3 loop: CGSGNGETQYF. CDR3 bases: TGTGGGAGCGGGAACGGGGAGACCCAGTACTTC.